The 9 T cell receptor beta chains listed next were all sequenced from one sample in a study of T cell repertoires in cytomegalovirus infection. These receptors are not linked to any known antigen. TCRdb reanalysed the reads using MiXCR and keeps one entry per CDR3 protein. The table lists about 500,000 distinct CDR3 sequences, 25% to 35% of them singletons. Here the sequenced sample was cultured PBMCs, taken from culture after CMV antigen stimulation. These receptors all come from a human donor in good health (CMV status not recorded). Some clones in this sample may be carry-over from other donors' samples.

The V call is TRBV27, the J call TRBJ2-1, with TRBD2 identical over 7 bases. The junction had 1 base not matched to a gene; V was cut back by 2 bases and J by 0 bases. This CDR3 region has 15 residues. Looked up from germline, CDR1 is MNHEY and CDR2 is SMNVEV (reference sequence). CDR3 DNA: TGTGCCAGCAGTTTAAAGCGGGACTCCTACAATGAGCAGTTCTTC. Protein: CASSLKRDSYNEQFF.

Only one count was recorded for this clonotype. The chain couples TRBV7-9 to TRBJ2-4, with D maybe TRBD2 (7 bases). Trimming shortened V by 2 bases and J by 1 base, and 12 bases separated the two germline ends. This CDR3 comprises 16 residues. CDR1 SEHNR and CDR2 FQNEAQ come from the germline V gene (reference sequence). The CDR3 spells CASSLYGGAAKNIQYF. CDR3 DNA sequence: TGTGCCAGCAGCTTATATGGGGGGGCCGCCAAAAACATTCAGTACTTC.

In nucleotides, the CDR3 is TGTGCCAGCAGTTTAGCGGGAGTCTACAATGAGCAGTTCTTC. Its protein product is CASSLAGVYNEQFF. This chain connects TRBV27 to TRBJ2-1; 7 positions agree with TRBD2. V lost 2 bases, J lost 3 bases, and 1 base stayed unmatched. This CDR3 spans 14 amino acids. Germline CDR1 and CDR2: MNHEY and SMNVEV (reference sequence).

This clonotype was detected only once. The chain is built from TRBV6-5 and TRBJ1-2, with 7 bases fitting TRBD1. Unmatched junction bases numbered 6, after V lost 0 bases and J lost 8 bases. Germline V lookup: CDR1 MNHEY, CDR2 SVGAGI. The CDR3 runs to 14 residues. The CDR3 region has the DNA TGTGCCAGCAGTTACTCGTGGACAGGAACGGGCTACACCTTC. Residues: CASSYSWTGTGYTF.

The CDR3 DNA reads as TGTGCCAGCAGCCAACAGGGCTCCTACGAGCAGTACGTC. Its protein product is CASSQQGSYEQYV. The rearrangement links TRBV7-6 to TRBJ2-7; tentative D call: TRBD1 (6 bases). There are 13 residues in the CDR3. The V gene lost 5 bases and the J gene lost 0 bases, with 8 bases spanning the gap. Looked up from germline, CDR1 is SGHVS and CDR2 is FNYEAQ.

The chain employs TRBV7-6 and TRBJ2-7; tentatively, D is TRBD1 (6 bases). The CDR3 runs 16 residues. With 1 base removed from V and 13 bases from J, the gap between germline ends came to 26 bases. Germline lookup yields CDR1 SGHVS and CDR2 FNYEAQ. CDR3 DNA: TGTGCCAGCAGCTTAGAAAGATTGGGGACACCCTCGGGGTCATACTTC. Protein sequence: CASSLERLGTPSGSYF.

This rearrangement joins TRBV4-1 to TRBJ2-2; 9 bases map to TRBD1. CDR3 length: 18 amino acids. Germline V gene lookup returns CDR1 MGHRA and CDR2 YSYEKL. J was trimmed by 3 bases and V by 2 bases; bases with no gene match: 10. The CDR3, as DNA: TGCGCCAGCAGCCAAAGCCCCCCAGGACAGGGGTACACCGGGGAGCTGTTTTTT. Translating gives CASSQSPPGQGYTGELFF.

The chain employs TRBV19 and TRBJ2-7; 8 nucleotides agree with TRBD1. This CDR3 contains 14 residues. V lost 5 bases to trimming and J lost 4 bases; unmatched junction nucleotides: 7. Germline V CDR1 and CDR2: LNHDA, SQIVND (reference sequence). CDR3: CASSVGTGDYEQYV. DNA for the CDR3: TGTGCCAGTAGTGTTGGGACAGGAGATTACGAGCAGTACGTC.

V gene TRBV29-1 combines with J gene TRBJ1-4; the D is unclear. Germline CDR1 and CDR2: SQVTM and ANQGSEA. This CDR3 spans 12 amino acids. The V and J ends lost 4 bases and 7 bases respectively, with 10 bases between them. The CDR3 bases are TGCAGCGTTGGAAAAGAGAGTGAAAAACTGTTTTTT. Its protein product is CSVGKESEKLFF.